This TCR beta chain is from a study of T cell changes during pregnancy in multiple sclerosis (dated by TCRdb to about 2019). Notes on the research overall: The study looked at changes in the T cell repertoire across pregnancy in women with multiple sclerosis.

Receptor amplification or capture employed the immunoSEQ multiplex PCR assay. TCRdb's version of the immuneACCESS table is confined to in-frame rearrangements and falls short of the full clone set. An unresolved V gene accounts for under half of the shortfall where checked; the remainder is of unknown origin. For this sample the table gives approximately 40,000 clones, of which 80% to 90% were detected only once. The top ten hold more than 0.5% of the sample. As for this clone: Its recognized antigen is unknown. Base quality data are lacking; no much larger clone is found one base away.

Deletion took 5 bases off V and 4 bases off J, with a span of 12 bases between the germline ends. Reading from cysteine to phenylalanine, the CDR3 counts 14 amino acids. The only DNA kept is the CDR3, 42 bases in frame from the first base. Taken from the germline V gene, the CDR1 and CDR2 loops are SGHTA and FQGNSA. The sequence joins TRBV7-2 to TRBJ2-4, with a weak D call of TRBD2 (6 bases match). The sample consisted of CD4+ T cells from peripheral blood mononuclear cells, taken in the first trimester of pregnancy. The clonotype was recovered from a female donor with multiple sclerosis, enrolled in a pregnancy study. The sequenced DNA: TGTGCCAGCAGCGCCTCACTAGCTAAAAACATTCAGTACTTC. This translates into CASSASLAKNIQYF. The variable domain in full, with residues beyond the CDR3 obtained from the reference TRBV7-2 and TRBJ2-4 genes, is GAGVSQSPSNKVTEKGKDVELRCDPISGHTALYWYRQSLGQGLEFLIYFQGNSAPDKSGLPSDRFSAERTGGSVSTLTIQRTQQEDSAVYLCASSASLAKNIQYFGAGTRLSVL.